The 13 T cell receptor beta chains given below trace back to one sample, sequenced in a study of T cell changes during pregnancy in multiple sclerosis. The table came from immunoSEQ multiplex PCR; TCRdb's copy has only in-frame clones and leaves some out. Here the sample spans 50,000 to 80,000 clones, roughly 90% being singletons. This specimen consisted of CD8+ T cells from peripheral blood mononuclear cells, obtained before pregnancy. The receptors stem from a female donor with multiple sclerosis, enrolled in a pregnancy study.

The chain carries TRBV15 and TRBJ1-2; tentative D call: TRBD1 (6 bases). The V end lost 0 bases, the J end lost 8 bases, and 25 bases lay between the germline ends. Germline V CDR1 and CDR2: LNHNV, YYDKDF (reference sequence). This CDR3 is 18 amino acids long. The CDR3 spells CATSRDEGAGAPVFGYTF. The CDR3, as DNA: TGTGCCACCAGCAGAGATGAAGGGGCGGGGGCCCCGGTCTTCGGCTACACCTTC.

The CDR3 DNA reads as TGTGCCAGCAGCTTAGGCGGACAAGGCTATGGCTACACCTTC. It yields the protein CASSLGGQGYGYTF. The chain combines TRBV7-8 with TRBJ1-2; a weak D match, TRBD1 (5 bases). Trimming took 1 base from V and 4 from J, leaving 10 bases between them. The CDR3 loop spans 14 amino acids. Germline assignment: CDR1 SGHVS and CDR2 FQNEAQ. Variable domain in full (rest from reference TRBV7-8 and TRBJ1-2): GAGVSQSPRYKVAKRGQDVALRCDPISGHVSLFWYQQALGQGPEFLTYFQNEAQLDKSGLPSDRFFAERPEGSVSTLKIQRTQQEDSAVYLCASSLGGQGYGYTFGSGTRLTVV.

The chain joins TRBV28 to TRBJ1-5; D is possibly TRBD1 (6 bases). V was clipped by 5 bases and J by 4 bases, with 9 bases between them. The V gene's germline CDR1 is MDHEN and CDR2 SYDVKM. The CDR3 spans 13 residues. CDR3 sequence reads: CASSPQGNQPQHF. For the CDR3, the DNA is TGTGCCAGCAGTCCCCAGGGGAATCAGCCCCAGCATTTT.

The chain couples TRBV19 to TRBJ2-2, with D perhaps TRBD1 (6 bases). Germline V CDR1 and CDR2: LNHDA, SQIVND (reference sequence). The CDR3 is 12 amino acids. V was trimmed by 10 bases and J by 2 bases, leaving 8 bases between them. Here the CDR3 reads CATGHNTGELFF. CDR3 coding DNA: TGTGCCACGGGACACAACACCGGGGAGCTGTTTTTT. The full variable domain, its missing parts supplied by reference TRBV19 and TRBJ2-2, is DGGITQSPKYLFRKEGQNVTLSCEQNLNHDAMYWYRQDPGQGLRLIYYSQIVNDFQKGDIAEGYSVSREKKESFPLTVTSAQKNPTAFYLCATGHNTGELFFGEGSRLTVL.

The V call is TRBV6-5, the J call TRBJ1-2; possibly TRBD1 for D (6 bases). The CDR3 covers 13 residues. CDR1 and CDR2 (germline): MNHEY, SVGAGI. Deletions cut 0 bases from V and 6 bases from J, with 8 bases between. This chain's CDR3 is CASSYSTGNGYTF. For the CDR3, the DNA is TGTGCCAGCAGTTACTCAACAGGGAATGGCTACACCTTC.

CDR3 coding DNA: TGTGCCAGCAGCTTAGGACTTCCAGATTATAATTCACCCCTCCACTTT. This gives the protein CASSLGLPDYNSPLHF. The rearrangement links TRBV11-2 to TRBJ1-6; no clear D. V was clipped by 1 base and J by 4 bases, with 11 bases between them. The CDR3 extends over 16 amino acids. Looked up from germline, CDR1 is SGHAT and CDR2 is FQNNGV.

The CDR3 loop reads CASSLGQGSLYEQYF. The CDR3 DNA sequence: TGCGCCAGCAGCCTCGGACAGGGCTCGCTCTACGAGCAGTACTTC. This chain connects TRBV4-1 to TRBJ2-7; 8 nucleotides match TRBD1. Germline CDR1 is MGHRA and CDR2 is YSYEKL. The CDR3 spans 15 residues. V shed 4 bases and J 3 bases; nucleotides not matched to a gene: 8.

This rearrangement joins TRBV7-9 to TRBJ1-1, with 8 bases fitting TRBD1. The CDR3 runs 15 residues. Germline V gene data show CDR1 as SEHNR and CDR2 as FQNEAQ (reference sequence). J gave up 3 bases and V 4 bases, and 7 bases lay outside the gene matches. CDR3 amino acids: CASSWPGQGDTEAFF. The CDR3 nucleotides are TGTGCCAGCAGCTGGCCCGGACAGGGCGACACTGAAGCTTTCTTT.

The CDR3 DNA follows: TGTGCCAGCAGCGTAGGGACAGACACTGAAGCTTTCTTT. The encoded protein is CASSVGTDTEAFF. The V call is TRBV9, the J call TRBJ1-1; D may be TRBD1 (6 bases). This CDR3 is 13 amino acids long. Per the germline V gene, CDR1 is SGDLS and CDR2 is YYNGEE. Deletions cut 0 bases from V and 3 bases from J, with 6 bases between.

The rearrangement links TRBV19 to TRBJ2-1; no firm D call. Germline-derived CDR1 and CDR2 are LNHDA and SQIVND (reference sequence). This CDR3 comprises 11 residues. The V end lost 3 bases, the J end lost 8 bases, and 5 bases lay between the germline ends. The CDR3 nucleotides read TGTGCCAGTAGTATTAACTATGAGCAGTTCTTC. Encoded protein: CASSINYEQFF.

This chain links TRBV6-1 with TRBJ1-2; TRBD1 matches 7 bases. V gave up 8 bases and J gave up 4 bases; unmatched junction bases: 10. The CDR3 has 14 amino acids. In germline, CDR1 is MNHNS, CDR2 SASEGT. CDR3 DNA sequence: TGTGCCAGCTACACAGGGGTTGGGCCCTATGGCTACACCTTC. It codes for CASYTGVGPYGYTF.

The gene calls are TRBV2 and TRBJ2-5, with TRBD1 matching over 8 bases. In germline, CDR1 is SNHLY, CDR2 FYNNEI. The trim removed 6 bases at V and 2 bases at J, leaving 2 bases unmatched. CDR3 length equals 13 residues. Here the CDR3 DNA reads TGTGCCAGCAGCGACAGGGGTCAAGAGACCCAGTACTTC. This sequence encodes CASSDRGQETQYF.

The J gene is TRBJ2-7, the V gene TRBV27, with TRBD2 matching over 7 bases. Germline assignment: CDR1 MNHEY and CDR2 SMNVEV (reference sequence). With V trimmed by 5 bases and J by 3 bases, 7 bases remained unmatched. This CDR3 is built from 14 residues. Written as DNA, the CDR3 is TGTGCCAGCAGTCCCGGGGGGTTCGACTACGAGCAGTACTTC. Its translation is CASSPGGFDYEQYF.